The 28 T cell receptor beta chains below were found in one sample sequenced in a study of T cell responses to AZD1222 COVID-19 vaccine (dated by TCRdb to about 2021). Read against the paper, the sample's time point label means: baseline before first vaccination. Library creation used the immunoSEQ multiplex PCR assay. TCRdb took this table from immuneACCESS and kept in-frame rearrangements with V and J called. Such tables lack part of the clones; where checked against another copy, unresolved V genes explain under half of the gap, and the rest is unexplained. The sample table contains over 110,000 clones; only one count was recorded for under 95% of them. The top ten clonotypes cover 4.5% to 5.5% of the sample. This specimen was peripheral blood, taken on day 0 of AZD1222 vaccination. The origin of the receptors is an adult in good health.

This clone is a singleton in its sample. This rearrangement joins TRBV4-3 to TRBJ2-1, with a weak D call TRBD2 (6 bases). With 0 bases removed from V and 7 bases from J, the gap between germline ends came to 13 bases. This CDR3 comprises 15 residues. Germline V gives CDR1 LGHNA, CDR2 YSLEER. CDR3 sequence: CASSQDPGVGNEQFF. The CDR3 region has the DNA TGCGCCAGCAGCCAAGATCCGGGGGTCGGGAATGAGCAGTTCTTC.

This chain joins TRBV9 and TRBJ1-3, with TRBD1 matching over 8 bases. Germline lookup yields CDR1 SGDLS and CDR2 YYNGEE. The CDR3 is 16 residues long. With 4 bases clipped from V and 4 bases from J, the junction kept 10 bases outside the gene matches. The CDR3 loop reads CASSPLTGVTGNTIYF. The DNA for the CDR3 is TGTGCCAGCAGCCCCTTGACAGGGGTTACCGGAAACACCATATATTTT.

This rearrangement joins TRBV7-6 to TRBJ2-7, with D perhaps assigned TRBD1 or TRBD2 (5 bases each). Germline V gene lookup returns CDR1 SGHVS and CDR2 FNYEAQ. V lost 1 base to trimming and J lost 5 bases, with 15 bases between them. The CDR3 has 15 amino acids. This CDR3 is CASSLGEGPLDEQYF. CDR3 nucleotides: TGTGCCAGCAGCTTAGGTGAGGGGCCCCTTGACGAGCAGTACTTC.

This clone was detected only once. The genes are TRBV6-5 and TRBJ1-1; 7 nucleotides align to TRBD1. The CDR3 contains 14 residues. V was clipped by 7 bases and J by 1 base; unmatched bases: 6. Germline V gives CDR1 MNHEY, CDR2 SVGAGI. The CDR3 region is CASTLTGRNTEAFF. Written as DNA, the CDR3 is TGTGCCAGCACCTTGACAGGGAGGAACACTGAAGCTTTCTTT.

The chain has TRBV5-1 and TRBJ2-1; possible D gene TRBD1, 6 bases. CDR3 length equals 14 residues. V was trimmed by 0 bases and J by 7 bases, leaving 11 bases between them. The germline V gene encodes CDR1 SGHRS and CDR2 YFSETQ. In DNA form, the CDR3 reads TGCGCCAGCAGCTTGGGTTTCCAGGGGAATGAGCAGTTCTTC. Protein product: CASSLGFQGNEQFF.

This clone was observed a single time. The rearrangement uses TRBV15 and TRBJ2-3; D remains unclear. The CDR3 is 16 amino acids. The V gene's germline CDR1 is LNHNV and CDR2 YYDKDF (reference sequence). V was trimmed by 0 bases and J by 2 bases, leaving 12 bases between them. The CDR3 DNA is TGTGCCACCAGCAGAGATGGCGTCTTCCCCACAGATACGCAGTATTTT. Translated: CATSRDGVFPTDTQYF.

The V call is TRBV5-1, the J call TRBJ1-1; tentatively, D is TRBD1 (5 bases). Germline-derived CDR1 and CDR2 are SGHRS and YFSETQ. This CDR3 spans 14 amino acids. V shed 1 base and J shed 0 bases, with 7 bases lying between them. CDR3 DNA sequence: TGCGCCAGCAGCTTGACAGGTCTGAACACTGAAGCTTTCTTT. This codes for CASSLTGLNTEAFF.

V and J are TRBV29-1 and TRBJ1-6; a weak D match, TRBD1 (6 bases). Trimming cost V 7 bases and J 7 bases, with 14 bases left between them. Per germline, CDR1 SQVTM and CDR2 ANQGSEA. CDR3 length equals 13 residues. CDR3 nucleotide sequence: TGCAGCGGTCGGACAGACACGAATTCACCCCTCCACTTT. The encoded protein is CSGRTDTNSPLHF.

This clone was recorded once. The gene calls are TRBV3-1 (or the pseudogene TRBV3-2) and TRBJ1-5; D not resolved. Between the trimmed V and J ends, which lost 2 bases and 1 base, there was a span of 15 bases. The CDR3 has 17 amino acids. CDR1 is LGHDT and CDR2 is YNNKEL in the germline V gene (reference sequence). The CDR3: CASSQNPPGSSNQPQHF. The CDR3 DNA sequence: TGTGCCAGCAGCCAAAACCCTCCGGGATCCAGCAATCAGCCCCAGCATTTT.

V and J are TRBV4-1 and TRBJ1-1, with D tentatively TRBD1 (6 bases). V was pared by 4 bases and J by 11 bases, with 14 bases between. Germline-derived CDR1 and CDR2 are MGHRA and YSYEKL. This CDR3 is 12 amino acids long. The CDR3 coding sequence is TGCGCCAGCAGCCCGACAGGAATTGGTGCTTTCTTT. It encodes CASSPTGIGAFF.

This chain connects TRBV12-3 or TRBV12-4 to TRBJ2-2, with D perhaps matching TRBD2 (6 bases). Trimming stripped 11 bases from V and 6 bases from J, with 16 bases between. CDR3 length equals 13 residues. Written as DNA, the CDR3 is TGTGCCGCGAGGCGGGGTGTCGCCGGGGAGCTGTTTTTT. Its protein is CAARRGVAGELFF.

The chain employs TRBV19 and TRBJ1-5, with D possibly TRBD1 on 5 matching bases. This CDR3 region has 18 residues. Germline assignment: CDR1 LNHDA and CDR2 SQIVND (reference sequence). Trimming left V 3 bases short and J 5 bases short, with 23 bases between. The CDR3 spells CASSIGSLSQGGYQPQHF. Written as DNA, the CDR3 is TGTGCCAGTAGTATCGGAAGTCTCAGCCAGGGAGGTTATCAGCCCCAGCATTTT. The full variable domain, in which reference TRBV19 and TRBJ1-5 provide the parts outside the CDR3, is DGGITQSPKYLFRKEGQNVTLSCEQNLNHDAMYWYRQDPGQGLRLIYYSQIVNDFQKGDIAEGYSVSREKKESFPLTVTSAQKNPTAFYLCASSIGSLSQGGYQPQHFGDGTRLSIL.

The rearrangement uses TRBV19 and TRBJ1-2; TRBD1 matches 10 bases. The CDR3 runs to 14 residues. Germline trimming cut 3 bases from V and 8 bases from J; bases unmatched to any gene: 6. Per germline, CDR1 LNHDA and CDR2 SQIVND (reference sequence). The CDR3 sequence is CASSIRQGAWGYTF. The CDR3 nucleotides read TGTGCCAGTAGTATCAGACAGGGGGCTTGGGGCTACACCTTC.

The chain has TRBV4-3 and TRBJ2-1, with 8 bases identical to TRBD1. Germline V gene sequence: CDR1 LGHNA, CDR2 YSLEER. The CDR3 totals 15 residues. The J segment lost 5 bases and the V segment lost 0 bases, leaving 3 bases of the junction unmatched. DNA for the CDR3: TGCGCCAGCAGCCAAGACAGGGGGCAGGACAATGAGCAGTTCTTC. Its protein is CASSQDRGQDNEQFF.

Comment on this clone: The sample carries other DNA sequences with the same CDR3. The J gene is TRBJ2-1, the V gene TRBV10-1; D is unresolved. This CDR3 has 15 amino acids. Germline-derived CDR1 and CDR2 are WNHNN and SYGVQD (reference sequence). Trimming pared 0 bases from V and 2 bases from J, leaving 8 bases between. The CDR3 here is CASSESGGAYNEQFF. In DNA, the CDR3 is TGCGCCAGCAGTGAGTCGGGCGGTGCCTACAATGAGCAGTTCTTC.

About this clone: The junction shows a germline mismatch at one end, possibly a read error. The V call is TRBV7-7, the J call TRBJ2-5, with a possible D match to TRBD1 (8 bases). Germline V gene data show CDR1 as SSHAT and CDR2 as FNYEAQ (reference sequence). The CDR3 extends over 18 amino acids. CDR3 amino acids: CASSLELPGGGRLETQYF. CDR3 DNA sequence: TGTGCTAGCAGCTTAGAGTTGCCAGGGGGCGGGAGATTGGAGACCCAGTACTTC.

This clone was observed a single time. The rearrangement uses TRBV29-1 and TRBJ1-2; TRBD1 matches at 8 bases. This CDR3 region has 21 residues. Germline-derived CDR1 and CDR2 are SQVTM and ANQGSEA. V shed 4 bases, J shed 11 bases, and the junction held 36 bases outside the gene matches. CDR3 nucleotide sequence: TGCAGCGTTGTGGACAGGGCCGGAGCCGGGGACTCCGACGGGCCTGTCACGTGTTACACCTTC. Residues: CSVVDRAGAGDSDGPVTCYTF. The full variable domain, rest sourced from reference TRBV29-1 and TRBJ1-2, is SAVISQKPSRDICQRGTSLTIQCQVDSQVTMMFWYRQQPGQSLTLIATANQGSEATYESGFVIDKFPISRPNLTFSTLTVSNMSPEDSSIYLCSVVDRAGAGDSDGPVTCYTFGSGTRLTVV.

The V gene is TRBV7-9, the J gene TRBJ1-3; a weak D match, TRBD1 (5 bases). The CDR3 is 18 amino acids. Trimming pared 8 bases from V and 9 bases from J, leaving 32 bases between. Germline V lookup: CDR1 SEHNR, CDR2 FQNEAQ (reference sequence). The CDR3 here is CASGRTGTASTLRSTIYF. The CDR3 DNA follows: TGTGCCAGCGGGCGAACCGGGACCGCTTCAACCTTAAGGAGCACCATATATTTT.

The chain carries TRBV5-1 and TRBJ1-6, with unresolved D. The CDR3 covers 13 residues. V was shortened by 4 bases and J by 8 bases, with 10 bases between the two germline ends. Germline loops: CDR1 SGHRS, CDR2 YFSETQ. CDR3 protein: CASSPDQDSPLHF. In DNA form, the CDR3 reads TGCGCCAGCAGCCCCGATCAAGATTCACCCCTCCACTTT.

CDR3 sequence: CAISESLRGYEQYF. The DNA for the CDR3 is TGTGCCATCAGTGAATCCCTAAGGGGCTACGAGCAGTACTTC. The rearrangement links TRBV10-3 to TRBJ2-7; a possible D gene is TRBD1 (5 bases). CDR3 size: 14 residues. In germline, CDR1 is ENHRY, CDR2 SYGVKD. Deletions cut 3 bases from V and 3 bases from J, with 12 bases between.

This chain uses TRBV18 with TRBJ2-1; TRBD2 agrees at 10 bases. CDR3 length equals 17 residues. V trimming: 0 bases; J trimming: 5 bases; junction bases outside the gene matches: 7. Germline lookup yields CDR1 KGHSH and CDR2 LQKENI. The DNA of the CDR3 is TGTGCCAGCTCACCACCTCGGCTAGCGGGAGCGAACAATGAGCAGTTCTTC. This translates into CASSPPRLAGANNEQFF. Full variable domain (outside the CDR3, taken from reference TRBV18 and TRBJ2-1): NAGVMQNPRHLVRRRGQEARLRCSPMKGHSHVYWYRQLPEEGLKFMVYLQKENIIDESGMPKERFSAEFPKEGPSILRIQQVVRGDSAAYFCASSPPRLAGANNEQFFGPGTRLTVL.

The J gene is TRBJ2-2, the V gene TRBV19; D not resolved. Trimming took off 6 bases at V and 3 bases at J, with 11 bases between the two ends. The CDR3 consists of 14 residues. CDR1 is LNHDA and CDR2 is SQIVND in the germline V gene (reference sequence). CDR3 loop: CASRLTRYTGELFF. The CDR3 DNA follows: TGTGCCAGTAGGTTGACACGATACACCGGGGAGCTGTTTTTT.

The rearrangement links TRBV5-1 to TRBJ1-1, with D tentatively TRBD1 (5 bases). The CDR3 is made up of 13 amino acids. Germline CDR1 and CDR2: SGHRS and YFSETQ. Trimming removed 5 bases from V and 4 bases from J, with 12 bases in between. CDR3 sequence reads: CASRAGGATEAFF. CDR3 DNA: TGCGCCAGCAGAGCAGGAGGGGCCACTGAAGCTTTCTTT.

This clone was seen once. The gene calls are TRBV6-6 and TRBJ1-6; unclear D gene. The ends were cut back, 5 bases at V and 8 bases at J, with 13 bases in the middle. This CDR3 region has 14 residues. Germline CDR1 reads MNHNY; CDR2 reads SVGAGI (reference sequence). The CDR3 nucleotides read TGTGCCAGCAGTGACCGTGGTTTTGATTCACCCCTCCACTTT. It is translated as CASSDRGFDSPLHF.

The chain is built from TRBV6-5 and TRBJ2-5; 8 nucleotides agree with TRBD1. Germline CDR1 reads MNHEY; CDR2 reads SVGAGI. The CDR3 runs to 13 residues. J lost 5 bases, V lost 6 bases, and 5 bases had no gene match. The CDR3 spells CASSRQGWETQYF. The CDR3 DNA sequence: TGTGCCAGCAGCAGACAGGGGTGGGAGACCCAGTACTTC.

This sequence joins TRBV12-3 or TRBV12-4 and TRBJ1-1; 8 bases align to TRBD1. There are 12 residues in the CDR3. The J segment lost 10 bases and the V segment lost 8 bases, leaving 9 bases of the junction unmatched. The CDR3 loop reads CASGQGGKRAFF. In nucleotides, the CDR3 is TGTGCCAGCGGACAGGGAGGGAAAAGAGCTTTCTTT.

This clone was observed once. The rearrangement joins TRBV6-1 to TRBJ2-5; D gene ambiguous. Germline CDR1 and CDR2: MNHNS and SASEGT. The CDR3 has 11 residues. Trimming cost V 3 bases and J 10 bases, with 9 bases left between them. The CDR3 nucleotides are TGTGCCAGCAGTGACCAGTGGGTCCAGTACTTC. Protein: CASSDQWVQYF.

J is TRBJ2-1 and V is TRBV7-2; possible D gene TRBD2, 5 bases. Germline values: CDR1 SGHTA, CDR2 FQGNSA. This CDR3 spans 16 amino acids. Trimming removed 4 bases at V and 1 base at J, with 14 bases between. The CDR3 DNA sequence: TGTGCCAGCAGCTCCCACTCGGACTGGTCCTACAATGAGCAGTTCTTC. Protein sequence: CASSSHSDWSYNEQFF.